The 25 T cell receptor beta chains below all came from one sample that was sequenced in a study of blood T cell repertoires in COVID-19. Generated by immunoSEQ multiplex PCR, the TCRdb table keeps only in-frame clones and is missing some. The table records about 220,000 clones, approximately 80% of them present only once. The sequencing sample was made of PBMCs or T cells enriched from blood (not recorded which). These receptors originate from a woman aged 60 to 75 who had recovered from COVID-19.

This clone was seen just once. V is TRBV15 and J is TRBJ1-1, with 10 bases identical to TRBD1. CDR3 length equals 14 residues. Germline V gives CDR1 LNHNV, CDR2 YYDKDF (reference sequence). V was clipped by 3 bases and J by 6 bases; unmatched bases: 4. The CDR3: CATSRGQGTAEAFF. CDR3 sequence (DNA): TGTGCCACCAGCAGGGGACAGGGGACCGCTGAAGCTTTCTTT.

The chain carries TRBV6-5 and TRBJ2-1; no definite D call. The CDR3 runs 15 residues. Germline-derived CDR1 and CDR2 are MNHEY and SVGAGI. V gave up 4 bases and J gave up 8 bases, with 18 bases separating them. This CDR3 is CASSSRLLAPHEQFF. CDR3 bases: TGTGCCAGCAGTTCCCGTCTTTTGGCCCCCCATGAGCAGTTCTTC.

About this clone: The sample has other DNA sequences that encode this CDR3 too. CDR3 protein: CASSISSGGYNEQFF. For the CDR3, the DNA is TGTGCCAGTAGTATAAGTAGCGGCGGGTACAATGAGCAGTTCTTC. This sequence joins TRBV19 and TRBJ2-1, with TRBD2 as a possible D gene (6 bases). CDR3 length: 15 amino acids. Germline CDR1 and CDR2: LNHDA and SQIVND (reference sequence). V lost 2 bases and J lost 4, with 12 bases in between.

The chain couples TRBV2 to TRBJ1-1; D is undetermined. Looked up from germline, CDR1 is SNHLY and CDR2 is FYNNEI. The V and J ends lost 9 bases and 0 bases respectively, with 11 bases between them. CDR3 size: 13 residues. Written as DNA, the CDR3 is TGTGCCAGTTGCGGGCAGGTGAACACTGAAGCTTTCTTT. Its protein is CASCGQVNTEAFF. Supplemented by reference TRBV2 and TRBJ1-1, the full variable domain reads EPEVTQTPSHQVTQMGQEVILRCVPISNHLYFYWYRQILGQKVEFLVSFYNNEISEKSEIFDDQFSVERPDGSNFTLKIRSTKLEDSAMYFCASCGQVNTEAFFGQGTRLTVV.

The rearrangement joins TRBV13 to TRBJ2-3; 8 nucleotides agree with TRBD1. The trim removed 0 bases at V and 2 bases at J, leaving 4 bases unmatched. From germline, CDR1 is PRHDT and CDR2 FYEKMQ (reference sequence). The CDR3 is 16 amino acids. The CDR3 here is CASSLGATGVTDTQYF. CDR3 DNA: TGTGCCAGCAGCTTAGGTGCGACAGGGGTCACAGATACGCAGTATTTT.

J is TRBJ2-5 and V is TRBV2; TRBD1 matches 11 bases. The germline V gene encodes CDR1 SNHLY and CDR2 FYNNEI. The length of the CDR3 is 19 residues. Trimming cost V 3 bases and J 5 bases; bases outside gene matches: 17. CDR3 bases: TGTGCCAGCAGTGATTCCCCTTACAAAGGACAGGGGGCTGGGGAGACCCAGTACTTC. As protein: CASSDSPYKGQGAGETQYF.

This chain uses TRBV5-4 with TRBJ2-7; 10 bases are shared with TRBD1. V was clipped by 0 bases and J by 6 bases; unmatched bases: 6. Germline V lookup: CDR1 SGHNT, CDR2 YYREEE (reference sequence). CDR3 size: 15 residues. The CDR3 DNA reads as TGTGCCAGCAGCTTGGAATCGGGACAGGGGTTCGAGCAGTACTTC. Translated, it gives CASSLESGQGFEQYF.

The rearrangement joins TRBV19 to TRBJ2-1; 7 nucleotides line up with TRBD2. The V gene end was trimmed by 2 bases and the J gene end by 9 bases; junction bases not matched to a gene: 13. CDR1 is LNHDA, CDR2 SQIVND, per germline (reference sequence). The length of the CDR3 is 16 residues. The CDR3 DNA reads TGTGCCAGTAGTATAAGAAGCGGGGCCGCCCTTTTTGAGCAGTTCTTC. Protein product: CASSIRSGAALFEQFF. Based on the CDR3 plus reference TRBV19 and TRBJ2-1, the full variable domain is DGGITQSPKYLFRKEGQNVTLSCEQNLNHDAMYWYRQDPGQGLRLIYYSQIVNDFQKGDIAEGYSVSREKKESFPLTVTSAQKNPTAFYLCASSIRSGAALFEQFFGPGTRLTVL.

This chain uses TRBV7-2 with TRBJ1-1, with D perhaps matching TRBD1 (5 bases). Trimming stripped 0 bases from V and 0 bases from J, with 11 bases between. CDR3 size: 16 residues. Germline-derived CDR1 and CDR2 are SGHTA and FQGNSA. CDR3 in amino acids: CASSLAGVGLNTEAFF. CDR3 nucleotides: TGTGCCAGCAGCTTAGCGGGCGTGGGGCTGAACACTGAAGCTTTCTTT.

The CDR3 here is CASSLWTGSMNTEAFF. The CDR3 DNA sequence: TGTGCCAGCAGTCTCTGGACAGGGAGCATGAACACTGAAGCTTTCTTT. The chain carries TRBV27 and TRBJ1-1; 8 nucleotides match TRBD1. Germline values: CDR1 MNHEY, CDR2 SMNVEV (reference sequence). V shed 5 bases and J 0 bases; nucleotides not matched to a gene: 8. The CDR3 has 16 amino acids.

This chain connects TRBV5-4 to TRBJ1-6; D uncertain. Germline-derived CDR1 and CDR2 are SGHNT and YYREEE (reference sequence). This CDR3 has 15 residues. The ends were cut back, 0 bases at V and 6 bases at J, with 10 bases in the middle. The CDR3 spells CASSLAARINSPLHF. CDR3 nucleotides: TGTGCCAGCAGCTTGGCGGCCAGGATTAATTCACCCCTCCACTTT.

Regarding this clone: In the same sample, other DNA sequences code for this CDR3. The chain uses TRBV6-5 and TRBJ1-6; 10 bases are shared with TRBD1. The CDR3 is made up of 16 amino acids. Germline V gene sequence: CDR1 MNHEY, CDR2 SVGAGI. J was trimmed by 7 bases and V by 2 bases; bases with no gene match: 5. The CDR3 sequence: CASSYRGQGGNSPLHF. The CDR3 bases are TGTGCCAGCAGTTACCGAGGACAGGGGGGAAATTCACCCCTCCACTTT.

The CDR3 DNA follows: TGTGCCAGCAGTTCGACGGCTAGCATATGGAATGAGCAGTTCTTC. Translated: CASSSTASIWNEQFF. The V call is TRBV25-1, the J call TRBJ2-1, with D maybe TRBD2 (5 bases). Germline V gene data show CDR1 as MGHDK and CDR2 as SYGVNS. Between the trimmed V and J ends, which lost 5 bases and 7 bases, there was a span of 18 bases. The length of the CDR3 is 15 residues.

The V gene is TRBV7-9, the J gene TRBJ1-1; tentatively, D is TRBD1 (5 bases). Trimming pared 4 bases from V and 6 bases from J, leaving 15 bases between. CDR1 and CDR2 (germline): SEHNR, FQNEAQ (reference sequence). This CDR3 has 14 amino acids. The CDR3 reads CASSSPGGWAEAFF. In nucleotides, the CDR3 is TGTGCCAGCAGCTCCCCGGGGGGGTGGGCTGAAGCTTTCTTT. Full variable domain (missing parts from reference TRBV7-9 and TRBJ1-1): DTGVSQNPRHKITKRGQNVTFRCDPISEHNRLYWYRQTLGQGPEFLTYFQNEAQLEKSRLLSDRFSAERPKGSFSTLEIQRTEQGDSAMYLCASSSPGGWAEAFFGQGTRLTVV.

The CDR3 nucleotides read TGTGCCAGCAGCAAAGCAAACAGGGTCCTCAATCAGCCCCAGCATTTT. Translated, it gives CASSKANRVLNQPQHF. This chain joins TRBV21-1 and TRBJ1-5; the tabulated D call, TRBD1, remains unverified against the DNA. TRBV21-1 is noted as a pseudogene. CDR3 size: 16 residues.

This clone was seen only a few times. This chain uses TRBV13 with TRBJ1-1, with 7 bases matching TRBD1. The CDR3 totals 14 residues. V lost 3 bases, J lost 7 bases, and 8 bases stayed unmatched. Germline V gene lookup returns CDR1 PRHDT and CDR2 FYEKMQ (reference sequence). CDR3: CASSLLQGLSEAFF. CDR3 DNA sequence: TGTGCCAGCAGCTTGCTACAGGGGTTGAGTGAAGCTTTCTTT.

This CDR3 is CASSTGQMSNEQFF. Written as DNA, the CDR3 is TGTGCCAGCAGCACCGGACAGATGTCAAATGAGCAGTTCTTC. This rearrangement joins TRBV7-8 to TRBJ2-1; maybe TRBD1 (6 bases). In germline, CDR1 is SGHVS, CDR2 FQNEAQ. This CDR3 is built from 14 residues. Trimming pared 5 bases from V and 7 bases from J, leaving 15 bases between.

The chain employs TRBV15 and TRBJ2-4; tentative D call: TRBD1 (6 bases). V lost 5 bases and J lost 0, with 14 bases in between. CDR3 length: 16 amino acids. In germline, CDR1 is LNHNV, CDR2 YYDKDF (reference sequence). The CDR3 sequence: CATSVLQGTAKNIQYF. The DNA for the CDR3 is TGTGCCACCAGCGTACTTCAGGGGACAGCCAAAAACATTCAGTACTTC.

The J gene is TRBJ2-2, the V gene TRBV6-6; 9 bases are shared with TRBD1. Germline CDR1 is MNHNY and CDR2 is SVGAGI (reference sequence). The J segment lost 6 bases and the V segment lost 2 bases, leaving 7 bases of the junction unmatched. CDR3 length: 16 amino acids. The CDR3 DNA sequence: TGTGCCAGCAGTTACCGACAACAGGGGGCACCCGGGGAGCTGTTTTTT. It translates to CASSYRQQGAPGELFF.

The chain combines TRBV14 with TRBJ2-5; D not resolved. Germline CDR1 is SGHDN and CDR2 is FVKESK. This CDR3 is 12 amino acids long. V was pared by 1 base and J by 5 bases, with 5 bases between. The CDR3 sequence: CASSQVMETQYF. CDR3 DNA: TGTGCCAGCAGCCAAGTTATGGAGACCCAGTACTTC.

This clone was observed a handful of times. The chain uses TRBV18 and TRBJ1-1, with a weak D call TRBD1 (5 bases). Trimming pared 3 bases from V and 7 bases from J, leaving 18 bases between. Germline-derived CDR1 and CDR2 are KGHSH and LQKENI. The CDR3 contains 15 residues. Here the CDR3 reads CASSPQGGAHGEAFF. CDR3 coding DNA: TGTGCCAGCTCACCCCAAGGAGGGGCGCATGGTGAAGCTTTCTTT.

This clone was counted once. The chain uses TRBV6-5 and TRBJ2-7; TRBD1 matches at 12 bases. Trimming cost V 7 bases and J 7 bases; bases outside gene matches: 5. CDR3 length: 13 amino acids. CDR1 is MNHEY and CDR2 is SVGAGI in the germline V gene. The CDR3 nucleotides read TGTGCCAGCATCCGGGACAGGGGGCAAGAGCAGTACTTC. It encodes CASIRDRGQEQYF.

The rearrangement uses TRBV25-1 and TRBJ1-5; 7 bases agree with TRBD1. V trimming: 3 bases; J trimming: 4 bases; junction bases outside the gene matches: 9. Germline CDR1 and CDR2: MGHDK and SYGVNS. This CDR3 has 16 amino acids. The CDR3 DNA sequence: TGTGCCAGCAGTGACTACGGGACAGTAGGAAATCAGCCCCAGCATTTT. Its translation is CASSDYGTVGNQPQHF.

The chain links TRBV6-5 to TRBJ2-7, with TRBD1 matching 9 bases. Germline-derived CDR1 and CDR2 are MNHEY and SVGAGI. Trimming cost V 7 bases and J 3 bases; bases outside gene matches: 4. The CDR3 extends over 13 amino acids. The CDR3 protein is CASIPGQGYEQYF. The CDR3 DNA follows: TGTGCCAGCATACCGGGACAGGGCTACGAGCAGTACTTC.

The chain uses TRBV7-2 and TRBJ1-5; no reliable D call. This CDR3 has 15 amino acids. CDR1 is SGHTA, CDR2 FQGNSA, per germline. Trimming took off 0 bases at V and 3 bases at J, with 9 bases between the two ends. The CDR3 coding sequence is TGTGCCAGCAGCTTAGCAGGGAGGACCAATCAGCCCCAGCATTTT. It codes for CASSLAGRTNQPQHF.